A selection of T cell receptor beta chains follows, all from one sample in a study of blood T cell repertoires in COVID-19. Using immunoSEQ multiplex PCR, the repertoire was profiled, and TCRdb retains in-frame clones only, with some absent. The table shows about 210,000 clones, with under 85% occurring only once. The material sequenced was peripheral blood. The receptors were sampled from a woman aged 80 or older with COVID-19, enrolled during active disease. Both conserved end residues are part of each CDR3. A D gene is named only where the DNA matches it firmly. For some rows the clone size is stated as once, few or many, or as a class when expanded; others skip it.

v_gene	j_gene	abundance	d_gene	CDR3nt	CDR3aa
TRBV3-1/TRBV3-2	TRBJ2-1	NA	TRBD2	TGTGCCAGCAGCTCCGTCGCGGGGGGGCGGGGTGAGCAGTTCTTC	CASSSVAGGRGEQFF
TRBV5-1	TRBJ1-4	NA	NA	TGCGCCAGCAGCTTCGGAGGGACTAATGAAAAACTGTTTTTT	CASSFGGTNEKLFF
TRBV5-4	TRBJ2-3	once	TRBD2	TGTGCCAGCAGCTTGGCCAAGCGGGGGGGCGGAGATACGCAGTATTTT	CASSLAKRGGGDTQYF
TRBV2	TRBJ2-2	NA	TRBD1	TGTGCCAGCAGGGTTGGGGGGACAGGGTTCACCGGGGAGCTGTTTTTT	CASRVGGTGFTGELFF
TRBV2	TRBJ2-6	NA	NA	TGTGCCAGCAGTGCCCGTTCTGGGGCCAACGTCCTGACTTTC	CASSARSGANVLTF
TRBV5-5	TRBJ1-1	NA	NA	TGTGCCAGCAGCTCGAACAGGGTTTTAAACACTGAAGCTTTCTTT	CASSSNRVLNTEAFF
TRBV6-5	TRBJ1-5	NA	TRBD1	TGTGCCAACAACCCGGACAGGGTCAGGGGCCAGCATTTT	CANNPDRVRGQHF
TRBV7-2	TRBJ2-5	NA	TRBD2	TGTGCCAGCAGCTTAGGAGCTGCGGGGGGGACCCAGTACTTC	CASSLGAAGGTQYF
TRBV28	TRBJ1-5	NA	TRBD1	TGTGCCAGCAGGACAGGGGGCTGGCCCCAGCATTTT	CASRTGGWPQHF
TRBV6-5	TRBJ2-1	NA	NA	TGTGCCAGCAGTCCGACGGCTAGCGCTTACAATGAGCAGTTCTTC	CASSPTASAYNEQFF
TRBV18	TRBJ1-1	few	TRBD1	TGTGCCAGCTCACCAGGGACAGAAGAAGCTTTCTTT	CASSPGTEEAFF
TRBV2	TRBJ1-2	NA	NA	TGTGCAGCTGTCGGACAGACAAACTATGGCTACACCTTC	CAAVGQTNYGYTF
TRBV9	TRBJ1-3	NA	TRBD1	TGTGCCAGCAGCGTAGACAGGGGGGATCTCTGGGGAAACACCATATATTTT	CASSVDRGDLWGNTIYF
TRBV5-8	TRBJ1-4	NA	NA	TGTGCCAGCAGCTTCCATGATACGCGATCCGATGAAAAACTGTTTTTT	CASSFHDTRSDEKLFF
TRBV7-2	TRBJ1-2	NA	TRBD1	TGTGCCAGCAGCCAAGGAGGAGGGACAGGGGGCTATGGCTACACCTTC	CASSQGGGTGGYGYTF
TRBV27	TRBJ1-3	NA	TRBD1	TGTGCCAGCAGTCCCCCAAGGACAGGGCGTAAAGTCTACACCATATATTTT	CASSPPRTGRKVYTIYF
TRBV5-4	TRBJ2-2	NA	TRBD2	TGTGCCAGCAGCCCATCAGCGGGGGGGAGGGCCGGGGAGCTGTTTTTT	CASSPSAGGRAGELFF
TRBV27	TRBJ1-6	NA	TRBD1	TGTGCCAGCGCGACAGGGGTCGGTAATTCACCCCTCCACTTT	CASATGVGNSPLHF
TRBV9	TRBJ2-2	NA	NA	TGTGCCAGCAGCGTTATGGACTTCTCCCACACCGGGGAGCTGTTTTTT	CASSVMDFSHTGELFF
TRBV2	TRBJ2-3	NA	NA	TGTGCCAGCAGTGATATGCAGTCCCCTAGCACAGATACGCAGTATTTT	CASSDMQSPSTDTQYF
TRBV3-1/TRBV3-2	TRBJ1-1	few	NA	TGTGCCAGCAGCCAAGTAAAACAGAACACTGAAGCTTTCTTT	CASSQVKQNTEAFF
TRBV5-1	TRBJ1-4	NA	TRBD1	TGCGCCAGCAGCTCAGGACAGGGTGACGAAAAACTGTTTTTT	CASSSGQGDEKLFF
TRBV5-6	TRBJ2-7	NA	TRBD1	TGTGCCAGCAGTATGGGGCTGACCCGGGACAGGGTCTACGAGCAGTACTTC	CASSMGLTRDRVYEQYF
TRBV7-8	TRBJ2-2	NA	TRBD2	TGTGCCAGCAGAGCTAGCGGGGGGGCCCCCGGGGAGCTGTTTTTT	CASRASGGAPGELFF
TRBV20-1	TRBJ1-1	once	NA	TGCAGTGCTGGAAGACAGGACCAAGCTTTCTTT	CSAGRQDQAFF